Listed below are T cell receptor beta chains from one sample, sequenced in a study of early T cells in non-severe SARS-CoV-2 infection. TCRdb recomputed calls from the 5' RACE reads with MiXCR, one row per CDR3 protein. The table has 40,000 to 50,000 distinct CDR3 sequences, 9.5% to 13% seen once; the top ten hold about a fifth. The material sequenced was whole blood. The receptors were sampled from an adult who was a healthcare worker with PCR-confirmed SARS-CoV-2 infection or an uninfected control (not recorded which). Both conserved end residues are part of each CDR3. D genes are given only for firm matches. Expanded clones get a size class; other rows say once, few or many, or leave the size out.

v_call	j_call	clone_size	d_call	cdr3_nt	cdr3_aa
TRBV29-1	TRBJ2-1	few	TRBD1	TGCAGCGTCTCGGACAGGGGCGATGAGCAGTTCTTC	CSVSDRGDEQFF
TRBV5-4	TRBJ1-6	.	.	TGTGCCAGCAGCTTGGAACAGGCGGGGGATTCACCCCTCCACTTT	CASSLEQAGDSPLHF
TRBV28	TRBJ1-2	many	.	TGTGCCAGCAGTCTCCGGAAGTACGGCTACACCTTC	CASSLRKYGYTF
TRBV12-5	TRBJ2-2	.	.	TGTGCTAGTGGCCGGGAACAGAGTTCCGGGGAGCTGTTTTTT	CASGREQSSGELFF
TRBV6-6	TRBJ2-2	.	TRBD2	TGTGCCAGCAGTGCGCTGGGACTAGCGGGAGAGTCCGGGGAGCTGTTTTTT	CASSALGLAGESGELFF
TRBV6-6	TRBJ2-7	.	.	TGTGCCAGCAGTCCGGGGAGGACCTACGAGCAGTACTTC	CASSPGRTYEQYF
TRBV9	TRBJ2-3	many	TRBD2	TGTGCCAGCAGCGTAGGGGCTAGCGGGAGTTCAGATACGCAGTATTTT	CASSVGASGSSDTQYF
TRBV29-1	TRBJ2-1	many	.	TGCAGCGTTGTGGGCGGGAATTCTTCACCTGAGCAGTTCTTC	CSVVGGNSSPEQFF
TRBV20-1	TRBJ2-3	.	.	TGCAGTGCGACGAAAAGACAGGCCGACACAGATACGCAGTATTTT	CSATKRQADTDTQYF
TRBV19	TRBJ2-1	.	TRBD2	TGTGCCAGTAGTATGGGACTAGCGGGAGGGCTCTACAATGAGCAGTTCTTC	CASSMGLAGGLYNEQFF
TRBV7-9	TRBJ1-2	.	TRBD1	TGTGCCACTCAAGGGGGCTTCGGCTACACCTTC	CATQGGFGYTF
TRBV18	TRBJ1-1	many	.	TGTGCCAGCTCACCACAGACAGGCACTGAAGCTTTCTTT	CASSPQTGTEAFF
TRBV5-6	TRBJ2-1	many	TRBD2	TGTGCCAGCAGCTTGGCCTTCGAGACTAGCGGGGAGAGCTCCTACAATGAGCAGTTCTTC	CASSLAFETSGESSYNEQFF
TRBV2	TRBJ2-1	few	.	TGTGCCAGCAGTGATTCCTACAATGAGCAGTTCTTC	CASSDSYNEQFF
TRBV28	TRBJ2-5	many	.	TGTGCCAGCAGCCGAAGCCAAGAGACCCAGTACTTC	CASSRSQETQYF
TRBV24-1	TRBJ2-5	.	.	TGTGCCACCAGTGATTTCAGGGGACCCCAAGAGACCCAGTACTTC	CATSDFRGPQETQYF
TRBV9	TRBJ2-5	many	.	TGTGCCAGCAGCGTAGAGGTAGGGTACGAGACCCAGTACTTC	CASSVEVGYETQYF
TRBV13	TRBJ2-7	.	TRBD2	TGTGCCAGCAGCGCCCGACTAGCGGGACGCTACGAGCAGTACTTC	CASSARLAGRYEQYF
TRBV11-2	TRBJ2-2	many	TRBD2	TGTGCCAGCAGCCCGAGCGGGAGGACGAACACCGGGGAGCTGTTTTTT	CASSPSGRTNTGELFF
TRBV6-2/TRBV6-3	TRBJ2-3	many	TRBD2	TGTGCCAGCAGTTCCCGGACTAGCGGGAGCACAGATACGCAGTATTTT	CASSSRTSGSTDTQYF
TRBV6-2/TRBV6-3	TRBJ2-7	few	.	TGTGCCAGCAGTTTGTTGGGGTACGAGCAGTACTTC	CASSLLGYEQYF
TRBV12-3/TRBV12-4	TRBJ1-2	many	.	TGTGCCAGCAGTTTTTCCGCGGGTGGCTACACCTTC	CASSFSAGGYTF
TRBV4-3	TRBJ2-7	few	.	TGCGCCAGCAGCCAAGATCGGGCGTCCTCGGGGGAGCAGTACTTC	CASSQDRASSGEQYF
TRBV7-2	TRBJ2-5	many	TRBD2	TGTGCCAGCGCCCCGAGGGGGACTAGCGGGGGCGAGACCCAGTACTTC	CASAPRGTSGGETQYF
TRBV5-5	TRBJ1-3	many	.	TGTGCCAGCAGCTTAAGCACAGGGAGCTCTGGAAACACCATATATTTT	CASSLSTGSSGNTIYF
TRBV5-1	TRBJ1-1	.	.	TGCGCCAGCAGCTCTGGGTTGAACACTGAAGCTTTCTTT	CASSSGLNTEAFF
TRBV28	TRBJ2-3	few	TRBD1	TGTGCCAGCAGCTGGACAGGGTTTAGTTCAGATACGCAGTATTTT	CASSWTGFSSDTQYF
TRBV7-8	TRBJ1-1	.	.	TGTGCCAGCACCTCCCTGGGCACTGAAGCTTTCTTT	CASTSLGTEAFF
TRBV6-1	TRBJ2-3	many	.	TGTGCCGCAAGGTCCGTTGTGGATACGCAGTATTTT	CAARSVVDTQYF
TRBV30	TRBJ2-2	.	TRBD2	TGTGCCTGGAGGCCTAGCGGGGGACCCGGATTATACACCGGGGAGCTGTTTTTT	CAWRPSGGPGLYTGELFF
TRBV20-1	TRBJ2-7	many	TRBD2	TGCAGTGCTGCGACTAGCGGGAGTTACGAGCAGTACTTC	CSAATSGSYEQYF
TRBV20-1	TRBJ2-4	.	.	TGCAGTGCCATCCAGAAAGCCAAAAACATTCAGTACTTC	CSAIQKAKNIQYF
TRBV7-3	TRBJ2-5	many	.	TGTGCCAGCAGCCCTCAGGGACTCCAAGAGACCCAGTACTTC	CASSPQGLQETQYF
TRBV29-1	TRBJ2-7	.	.	TGCAGCGTCCCGGGTCCCCACGAGCAGTACTTC	CSVPGPHEQYF
TRBV29-1	TRBJ1-4	few	TRBD1	TGCAGCGTTGAAGCAGGGGGACGGAGTGAAAAACTGTTTTTT	CSVEAGGRSEKLFF
TRBV5-5	TRBJ2-7	.	.	TGTGCCAGCACCCGCCCGCGACCAGCCGCCTACGAGCAGTACTTC	CASTRPRPAAYEQYF
TRBV6-6	TRBJ2-7	.	TRBD2	TGTGCCAGCAGCCAGACTAGCGGGAGTCACGAGCAGTACTTC	CASSQTSGSHEQYF
TRBV4-1	TRBJ2-5	many	TRBD2	TGCGCCAGCAGCCGCGGACTAGCGGGAGACCAAGAGACCCAGTACTTC	CASSRGLAGDQETQYF
TRBV24-1	TRBJ2-1	.	TRBD2	TGTGCCACCACCTCGGGACTAGCGGACAATGAGCAGTTCTTC	CATTSGLADNEQFF
TRBV18	TRBJ2-2	many	TRBD2	TGTGCCAGCTCACCTCGGACTAGCTCCCCCGGGGAGCTGTTTTTT	CASSPRTSSPGELFF
TRBV7-9	TRBJ1-2	.	TRBD1	TGTGCCAGCAGCTTAGGGGGACAGGGTTCTAACTATGGCTACACCTTC	CASSLGGQGSNYGYTF
TRBV29-1	TRBJ2-7	.	.	TGCAGCGTAAAATACCCGGAAGACTCCTACGAGCAGTACTTC	CSVKYPEDSYEQYF
TRBV12-3/TRBV12-4	TRBJ2-1	many	.	TGTGCCAGCAGTTTACGGGGTCACAATGAGCAGTTCTTC	CASSLRGHNEQFF
TRBV7-2	TRBJ1-1	.	.	TGTGCCAGCAGCTCCGGAAGGGGGACTGAAGCTTTCTTT	CASSSGRGTEAFF
TRBV4-3	TRBJ2-5	few	.	TGCGCCAGCAGCCAAGAGTCATTGTCGGAGACCCAGTACTTC	CASSQESLSETQYF
TRBV7-2	TRBJ2-7	many	.	TGTGCCAGCAGCTTAGAGGGAGCTGGGGTCTACGAGCAGTACTTC	CASSLEGAGVYEQYF
TRBV29-1	TRBJ1-1	.	.	TGCAGCGCTCGCCCAGGAAAAGACGCTTTCTTT	CSARPGKDAFF
TRBV5-4	TRBJ2-7	many	TRBD1	TGTGCCAGCAGCTTGTTGGGACAGAGCTCCTACGAGCAGTACTTC	CASSLLGQSSYEQYF
TRBV10-3	TRBJ2-7	many	TRBD2	TGTGCCATCAGTGAGAGGGCTAGCGGGGACAGACAGGGGCAGTACTTC	CAISERASGDRQGQYF
TRBV11-2	TRBJ2-7	few	TRBD1	TGTGCCAGCAGCCCGGGACAGTCCTACGAGCAGTACTTC	CASSPGQSYEQYF
TRBV7-2	TRBJ1-1	many	.	TGTGCCAGCAGCTTGCCAGGGACTAACACTGAAGCTTTCTTT	CASSLPGTNTEAFF
TRBV6-5	TRBJ1-2	few	.	TGTGCCAGCAGTTACGAACAAGGGGAAGCTAACTATGGCTACACCTTC	CASSYEQGEANYGYTF
TRBV7-2	TRBJ2-3	many	.	TGTGCCAGCAGCTTATCCCCAGCTGATACGCAGTATTTT	CASSLSPADTQYF
TRBV3-1	TRBJ1-1	.	.	TGTGCCAGCAGCCCCCAGGCAGGTATCATTGAAGCTTTCTTT	CASSPQAGIIEAFF
TRBV28	TRBJ2-1	medium-sized	.	TGTGCCAGCACCGACGAACCCCGTAGCTACAATGAGCAGTTCTTC	CASTDEPRSYNEQFF
TRBV20-1	TRBJ2-3	many	.	TGCAGTGCTAGAGAGCAGGGGACAGATACGCAGTATTTT	CSAREQGTDTQYF
TRBV11-2	TRBJ2-3	many	TRBD1	TGTGCCAGCAGCACGAGGACAGGTTACACAGATACGCAGTATTTT	CASSTRTGYTDTQYF
TRBV10-3	TRBJ2-3	many	.	TGTGCCATCAGAAGGGGAAACACAGATACGCAGTATTTT	CAIRRGNTDTQYF